Sequencing of this T cell receptor beta chain was carried out in a study of CD8+CD57+ T cells in acquired aplastic anemia. Overall study context: Mean DNA quantity obtained from sorted CD4+ and CD8+ cells was 3 to 3.5 ug.

According to the study, genomic DNA was the template for TCR beta VDJ and CDR3 profiling. One entry per CDR3 protein results from TCRdb running MiXCR on the reads. The data hold hundreds of thousands of distinct CDR3 sequences, with 65% to 80% observed a single time. V dropped 6 bases and J dropped 7; count of bases not matched to a gene: 3. CDR3 length equals 12 residues. The germline CDR1 and CDR2 sequences are ENHRY and SYGVKD. The table lists this clonotype with a few counts. Its target is not known. Notes on the study in general: Sharing between patients and controls was observed for around 27 CD8+ CDR3 sequences.

The sequence was collected from a human donor in good health, serving as a control. Sequenced material: sorted CD4+, CD8+, or CD8+CD57+ T cells (not recorded which) from PBMCs. This sequence joins TRBV10-3 and TRBJ2-1; TRBD1 matches at 7 bases. DNA of the CDR3: TGTGCCATCAGGTCGACAGGGAATGAGCAGTTCTTC. Translation gives CAIRSTGNEQFF.